Described below is a single T cell receptor (beta chain) sequence and its context. What it binds is unknown. Resected material from corrective heart surgery provided the thymus tissue analysed. CDR1 and CDR2 from the germline V gene are SGHTA and FQGNSA. The V end was cut by 5 bases, the J end by 0 bases, with 19 bases between. CDR3 length equals 18 residues. These data belong to a study of human thymus T cells. Measured with immunoSEQ multiplex PCR; TCRdb has only the in-frame clones, and not every one. The table lists roughly 120,000 clones, over 85% of them singletons. Regarding the study as a whole: Related work showed strongly overlapping thymic repertoires across unrelated individuals. Both thymic and peripheral blood repertoires showed apparently biased V and J usage.

This sequence joins TRBV7-2 and TRBJ2-2; weak D call: TRBD2 (5 bases). Sample: thymus tissue. This TCR was recovered from a boy younger than two with a congenital heart defect but otherwise immunologically healthy. CDR3 sequence (DNA): TGTGCCAGCAGCCCAGGACTCCATGGGTTATCGAACACCGGGGAGCTGTTTTTT. As protein: CASSPGLHGLSNTGELFF.